These 7 T cell receptor beta chains were sequenced from one sample in a study of T cells in Graves' hyperthyroidism and ophthalmopathy. Amplification of TCR beta CDR3 regions was performed using RNA transcripts as template. RT-PCR in the first round (using the HTBI primer set) targeted the TCR CDR3. One entry per CDR3 protein, called by TCRdb with MiXCR from the multiplex PCR reads. The sample lists under 550,000 distinct CDR3 sequences; roughly 21% were seen once. The sequenced sample consisted of blood. The receptor source for this set is a middle-aged man with Graves' ophthalmopathy.

The V and J genes are TRBV7-3 and TRBJ1-2; 9 positions match TRBD1. Trimming cost V 4 bases and J 7 bases; bases outside gene matches: 16. CDR1 is SGHTA and CDR2 is FQGTGA in the germline V gene. The CDR3 has 17 residues. The CDR3 loop reads CASSSQGGLQGAGGYTF. CDR3 nucleotides: TGTGCCAGCAGCTCCCAAGGGGGGCTACAGGGGGCTGGTGGCTACACCTTC.

In DNA form, the CDR3 reads TGTGCCTGGAGTGTCGGACAGTATAATGAAAAACTGTTTTTT. As protein: CAWSVGQYNEKLFF. The rearrangement joins TRBV30 to TRBJ1-4; possibly TRBD1 for D (6 bases). Germline V gene sequence: CDR1 GTSNPN, CDR2 SVGIG (reference sequence). V lost 0 bases to trimming and J lost 4 bases, with 9 bases between them. The CDR3 spans 14 residues. The full variable domain, with the rest looked up from reference TRBV30 and TRBJ1-4, is SQTIHQWPATLVQPVGSPLSLECTVEGTSNPNLYWYRQAAGRGLQLLFYSVGIGQISSEVPQNLSASRPQDRQFILSSKKLLLSDSGFYLCAWSVGQYNEKLFFGSGTQLSVL.

This chain's CDR3 is CASSPWSLTGGADTQYF. CDR3 nucleotides: TGTGCCAGTAGCCCCTGGAGTCTGACAGGGGGCGCAGATACGCAGTATTTT. This chain connects TRBV19 to TRBJ2-3, with 10 nucleotides matching TRBD1. The ends lost 6 bases at V and 4 bases at J; junction bases unmatched: 13. The CDR3 runs to 17 residues. Germline V lookup: CDR1 LNHDA, CDR2 SQIVND (reference sequence).

This clonotype was seen many times. The chain has TRBV20-1 and TRBJ2-3; D possibly corresponds to TRBD2 (6 bases). The V and J ends lost 3 bases and 3 bases respectively, with 22 bases between them. CDR1 is DFQATT, CDR2 SNEGSKA, per germline (reference sequence). This CDR3 comprises 17 residues. CDR3 DNA sequence: TGCAGTGCTAGGCCCCCCCTGGGACTTTCTCGGACAGATACGCAGTATTTT. Protein: CSARPPLGLSRTDTQYF.

The chain couples TRBV5-1 to TRBJ2-1, with TRBD1 identical over 11 bases. The V gene's germline CDR1 is SGHRS and CDR2 YFSETQ. This CDR3 spans 13 amino acids. Trimming took 5 bases from V and 8 from J; bases not matched to a gene: 3. The DNA for the CDR3 is TGCGCCAGCAGTAGGACAGGGGGCGATGAGCAGTTCTTC. Protein sequence: CASSRTGGDEQFF.

In this sample, this clonotype turned up many times. The V gene is TRBV2, the J gene TRBJ2-2, with TRBD1 identical over 7 bases. Per the germline V gene, CDR1 is SNHLY and CDR2 is FYNNEI. This CDR3 has 15 amino acids. V lost 6 bases to trimming and J lost 0 bases; unmatched junction nucleotides: 4. CDR3 DNA sequence: TGTGCCAGCAGCAGACAGGGCGCGAACACCGGGGAGCTGTTTTTT. Amino acids: CASSRQGANTGELFF.

This clonotype showed up just once. The J gene is TRBJ2-7, the V gene TRBV5-1; D might be TRBD2 (6 bases). V lost 0 bases and J 7 bases, leaving 14 bases between the germline ends. The CDR3 loop spans 14 amino acids. CDR1 is SGHRS and CDR2 is YFSETQ in the germline V gene. The CDR3 bases are TGCGCCAGCAGCTTGGCCGTGACTAGTGATGAGCAGTACTTC. This translates into CASSLAVTSDEQYF. Complete variable domain (other parts from reference TRBV5-1 and TRBJ2-7): KAGVTQTPRYLIKTRGQQVTLSCSPISGHRSVSWYQQTPGQGLQFLFEYFSETQRNKGNFPGRFSGRQFSNSRSEMNVSTLELGDSALYLCASSLAVTSDEQYFGPGTRLTVT.